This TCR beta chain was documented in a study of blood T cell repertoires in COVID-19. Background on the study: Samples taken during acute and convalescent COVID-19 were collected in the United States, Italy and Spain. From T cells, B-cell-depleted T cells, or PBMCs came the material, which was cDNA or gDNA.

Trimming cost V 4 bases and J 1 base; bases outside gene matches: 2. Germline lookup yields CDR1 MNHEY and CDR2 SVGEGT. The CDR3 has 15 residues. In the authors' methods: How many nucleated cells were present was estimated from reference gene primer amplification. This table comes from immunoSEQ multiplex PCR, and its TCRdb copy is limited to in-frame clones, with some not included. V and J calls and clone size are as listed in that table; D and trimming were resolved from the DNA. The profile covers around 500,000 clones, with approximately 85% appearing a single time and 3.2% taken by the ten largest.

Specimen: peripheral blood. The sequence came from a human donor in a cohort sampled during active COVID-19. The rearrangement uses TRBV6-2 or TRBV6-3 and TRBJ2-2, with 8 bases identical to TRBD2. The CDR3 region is CASSFLAGNTGELFF. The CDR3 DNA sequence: TGTGCCAGCAGTTTTCTAGCGGGGAACACCGGGGAGCTGTTTTTT.